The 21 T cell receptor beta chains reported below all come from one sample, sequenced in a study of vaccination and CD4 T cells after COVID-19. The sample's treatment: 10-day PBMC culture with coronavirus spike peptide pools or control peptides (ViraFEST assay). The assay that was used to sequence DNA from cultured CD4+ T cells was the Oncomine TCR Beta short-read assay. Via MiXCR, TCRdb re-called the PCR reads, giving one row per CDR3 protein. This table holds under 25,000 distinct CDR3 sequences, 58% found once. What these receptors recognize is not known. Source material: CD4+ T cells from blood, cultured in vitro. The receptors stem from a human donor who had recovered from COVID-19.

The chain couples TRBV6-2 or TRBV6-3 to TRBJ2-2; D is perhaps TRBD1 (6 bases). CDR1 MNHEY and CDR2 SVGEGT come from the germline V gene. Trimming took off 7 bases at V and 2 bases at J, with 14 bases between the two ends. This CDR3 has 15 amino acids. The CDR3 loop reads CASNLQGENTGELFF. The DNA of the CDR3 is TGTGCCAGCAACCTACAGGGTGAAAACACCGGGGAGCTGTTTTTT.

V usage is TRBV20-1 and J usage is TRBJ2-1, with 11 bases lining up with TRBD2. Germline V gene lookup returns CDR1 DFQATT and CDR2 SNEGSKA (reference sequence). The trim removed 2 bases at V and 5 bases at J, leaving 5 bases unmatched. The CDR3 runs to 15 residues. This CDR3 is CSARLSGRAHNEQFF. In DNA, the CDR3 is TGCAGTGCTAGACTTAGCGGGAGGGCCCACAATGAGCAGTTCTTC.

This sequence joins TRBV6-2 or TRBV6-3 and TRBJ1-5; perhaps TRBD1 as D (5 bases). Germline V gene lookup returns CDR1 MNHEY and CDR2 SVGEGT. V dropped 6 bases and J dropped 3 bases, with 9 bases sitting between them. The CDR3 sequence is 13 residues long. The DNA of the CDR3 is TGTGCCAGCAGGGGGACGTACAATCAGCCCCAGCATTTT. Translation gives CASRGTYNQPQHF.

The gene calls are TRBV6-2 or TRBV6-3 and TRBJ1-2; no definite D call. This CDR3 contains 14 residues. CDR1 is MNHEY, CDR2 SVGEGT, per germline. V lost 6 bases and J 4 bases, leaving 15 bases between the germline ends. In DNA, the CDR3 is TGTGCCAGCAGCCCCCGGCTGGGGATCTATGGCTACACCTTC. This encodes CASSPRLGIYGYTF.

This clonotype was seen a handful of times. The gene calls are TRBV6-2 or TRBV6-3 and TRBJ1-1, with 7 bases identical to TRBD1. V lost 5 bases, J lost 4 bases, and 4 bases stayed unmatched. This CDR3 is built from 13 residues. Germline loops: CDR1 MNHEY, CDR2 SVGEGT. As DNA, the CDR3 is TGTGCCAGCAGTCAACAGGGGTCCACTGAAGCTTTCTTT. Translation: CASSQQGSTEAFF.

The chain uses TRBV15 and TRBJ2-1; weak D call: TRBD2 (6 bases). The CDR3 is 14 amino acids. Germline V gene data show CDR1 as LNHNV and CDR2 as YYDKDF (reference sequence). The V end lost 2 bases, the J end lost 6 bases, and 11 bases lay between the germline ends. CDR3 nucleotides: TGTGCCACCAGCAGATCCTCGGGGGTCAATGAGCAGTTCTTC. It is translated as CATSRSSGVNEQFF. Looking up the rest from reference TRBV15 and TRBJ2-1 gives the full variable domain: DAMVIQNPRYQVTQFGKPVTLSCSQTLNHNVMYWYQQKSSQAPKLLFHYYDKDFNNEADTPDNFQSRRPNTSFCFLDIRSPGLGDTAMYLCATSRSSGVNEQFFGPGTRLTVL.

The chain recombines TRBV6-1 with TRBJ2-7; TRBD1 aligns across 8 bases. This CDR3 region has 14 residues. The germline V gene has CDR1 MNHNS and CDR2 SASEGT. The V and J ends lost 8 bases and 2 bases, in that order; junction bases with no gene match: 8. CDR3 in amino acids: CASQPGGQTYEQYF. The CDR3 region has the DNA TGTGCCAGCCAACCAGGGGGCCAGACCTACGAGCAGTACTTC.

This CDR3 is CAWRGLTRGGTEAFF. CDR3 sequence (DNA): TGTGCCTGGAGGGGGCTCACAAGAGGCGGCACTGAAGCTTTCTTT. This chain uses TRBV30 with TRBJ1-1; D perhaps matches TRBD1 (5 bases). Germline values: CDR1 GTSNPN, CDR2 SVGIG (reference sequence). Trimming removed 3 bases from V and 4 bases from J, with 18 bases in between. The CDR3 covers 15 residues.

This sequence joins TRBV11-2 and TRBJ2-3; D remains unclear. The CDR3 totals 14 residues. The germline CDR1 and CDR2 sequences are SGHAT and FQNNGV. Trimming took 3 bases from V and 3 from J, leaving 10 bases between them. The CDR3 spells CASSFDQGTDTQYF. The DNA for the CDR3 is TGTGCCAGCAGCTTCGACCAAGGGACAGATACGCAGTATTTT. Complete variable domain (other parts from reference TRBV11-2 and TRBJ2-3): EAGVAQSPRYKIIEKRQSVAFWCNPISGHATLYWYQQILGQGPKLLIQFQNNGVVDDSQLPKDRFSAERLKGVDSTLKIQPAKLEDSAVYLCASSFDQGTDTQYFGPGTRLTVL.

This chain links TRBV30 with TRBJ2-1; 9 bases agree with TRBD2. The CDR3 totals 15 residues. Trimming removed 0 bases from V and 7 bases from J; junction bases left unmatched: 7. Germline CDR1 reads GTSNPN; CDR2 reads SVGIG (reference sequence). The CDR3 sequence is CAWSVRGGGVNEQFF. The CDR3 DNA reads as TGTGCCTGGAGTGTACGGGGCGGGGGGGTTAATGAGCAGTTCTTC.

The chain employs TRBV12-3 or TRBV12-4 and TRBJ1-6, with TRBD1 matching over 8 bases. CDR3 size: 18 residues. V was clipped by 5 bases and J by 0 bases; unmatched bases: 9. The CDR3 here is CASSRTGFGSSYNSPLHF. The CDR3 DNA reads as TGTGCCAGCAGTAGGACAGGGTTCGGCAGCTCCTATAATTCACCCCTCCACTTT.

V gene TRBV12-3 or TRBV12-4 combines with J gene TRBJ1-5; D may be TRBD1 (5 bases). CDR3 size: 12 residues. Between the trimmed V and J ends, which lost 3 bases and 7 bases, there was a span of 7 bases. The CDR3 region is CASSLGEQPQHF. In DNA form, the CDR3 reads TGTGCCAGCAGTTTGGGGGAACAGCCCCAGCATTTT.

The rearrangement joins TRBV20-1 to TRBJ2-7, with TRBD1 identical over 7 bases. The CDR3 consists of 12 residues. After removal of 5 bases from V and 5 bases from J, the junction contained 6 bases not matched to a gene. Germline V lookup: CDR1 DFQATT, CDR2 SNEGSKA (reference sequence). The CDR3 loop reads CSAGKTGDEQYF. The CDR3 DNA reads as TGCAGTGCTGGTAAAACAGGGGACGAGCAGTACTTC.

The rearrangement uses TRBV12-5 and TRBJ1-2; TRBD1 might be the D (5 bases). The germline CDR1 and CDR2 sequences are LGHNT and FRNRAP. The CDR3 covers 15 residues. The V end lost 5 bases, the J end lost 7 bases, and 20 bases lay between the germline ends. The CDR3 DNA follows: TGTGCTAGTGGTCCAGAACCGGGACTAGAAGTTGGCTACACCTTC. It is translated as CASGPEPGLEVGYTF.

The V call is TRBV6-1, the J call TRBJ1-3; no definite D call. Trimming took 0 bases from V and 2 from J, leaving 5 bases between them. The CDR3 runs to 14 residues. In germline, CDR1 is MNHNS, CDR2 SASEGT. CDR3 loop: CASSEARAGNTIYF. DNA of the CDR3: TGTGCCAGCAGTGAAGCTCGGGCTGGAAACACCATATATTTT.

CDR3 in amino acids: CASSLVMGTGEAFF. The CDR3, as DNA: TGTGCCAGCAGCTTAGTAATGGGAACAGGTGAAGCTTTCTTT. The chain couples TRBV7-8 to TRBJ1-1; tentative D call: TRBD1 (5 bases). The CDR3 length is 14 residues. Germline V gene lookup returns CDR1 SGHVS and CDR2 FQNEAQ. Trimming cost V 1 base and J 7 bases, with 13 bases left between them. The full variable domain, rest sourced from reference TRBV7-8 and TRBJ1-1, is GAGVSQSPRYKVAKRGQDVALRCDPISGHVSLFWYQQALGQGPEFLTYFQNEAQLDKSGLPSDRFFAERPEGSVSTLKIQRTQQEDSAVYLCASSLVMGTGEAFFGQGTRLTVV.

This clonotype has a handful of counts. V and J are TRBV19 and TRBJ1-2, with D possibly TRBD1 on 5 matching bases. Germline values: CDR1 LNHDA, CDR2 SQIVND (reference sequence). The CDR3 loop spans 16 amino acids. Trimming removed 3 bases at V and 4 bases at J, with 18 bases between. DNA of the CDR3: TGTGCCAGTAGTATTTTTGGAGGGGAGGTAACCTATGGCTACACCTTC. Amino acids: CASSIFGGEVTYGYTF.

The CDR3 loop reads CASGSSTAVEAFF. The CDR3 coding sequence is TGTGCTAGTGGTTCCTCTACCGCGGTTGAAGCTTTCTTT. This sequence joins TRBV12-5 and TRBJ1-1; D is undetermined. Germline V gene data show CDR1 as LGHNT and CDR2 as FRNRAP. The V end lost 4 bases, the J end lost 7 bases, and 13 bases lay between the germline ends. This CDR3 contains 13 residues.

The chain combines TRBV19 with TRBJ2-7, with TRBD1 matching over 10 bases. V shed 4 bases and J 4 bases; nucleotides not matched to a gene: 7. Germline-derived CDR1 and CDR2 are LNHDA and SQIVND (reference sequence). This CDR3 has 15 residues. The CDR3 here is CASSRPGQGKYEQYF. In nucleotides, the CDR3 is TGTGCCAGTAGTAGACCGGGACAGGGGAAATACGAGCAGTACTTC.

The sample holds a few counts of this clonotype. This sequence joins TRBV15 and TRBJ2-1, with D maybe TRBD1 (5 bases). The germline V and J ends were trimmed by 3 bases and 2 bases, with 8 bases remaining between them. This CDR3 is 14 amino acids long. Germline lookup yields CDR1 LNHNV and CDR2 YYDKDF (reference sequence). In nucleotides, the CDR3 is TGTGCCACCAGCAGCGACAGAACCTACAATGAGCAGTTCTTC. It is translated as CATSSDRTYNEQFF.

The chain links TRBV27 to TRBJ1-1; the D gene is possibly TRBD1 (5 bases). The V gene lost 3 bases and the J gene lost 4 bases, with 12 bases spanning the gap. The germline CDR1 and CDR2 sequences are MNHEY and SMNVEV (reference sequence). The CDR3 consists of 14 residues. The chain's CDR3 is CASSFHGGVTEAFF. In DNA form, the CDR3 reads TGTGCCAGCAGTTTCCACGGGGGGGTCACTGAAGCTTTCTTT.